This TCR beta chain was recorded in a study of neurological immune-mediated disorders (dated by TCRdb to between 2018 and 2021). Describing the broader study: Among the 34 multiple sclerosis patients, relapsing-remitting MS accounted for around 30 and secondary progressive MS accounted for 3. Peripheral blood TCR-beta repertoires from HTLV-I-associated myelopathy (HAM/TSP) patients, multiple sclerosis patients and healthy controls were compared by UMI-based sequencing. Alongside PBMC samples, the set of 106 TCR-beta libraries contained longitudinal samples, technical triplicates, and paired CD4+ and CD8+ T-cell subsets that had been sorted. Of the roughly 71 subjects in the cohort, about 14 were HAM/TSP patients, about 34 were multiple sclerosis patients, and some 20 were healthy controls. The paper as a whole reports these results and caveats: TCR clonal expansion was highest in HAM/TSP patients and lowest in MS patients, with MS patients falling below even healthy controls. In a phylogenetic analysis, the repertoires of 18 out of 34 MS patients fell into a single cluster of related CDR3 sequences, pointing to a possible signature at the repertoire level. The MS cluster was not associated with any clinical or MRI features, and the authors stated that larger cohorts are needed. Expanded clones from different subjects shared no identical CDR3 amino acid sequences, which suggests that TCR-beta repertoires were private in all groups.

This clonotype was seen repeatedly, ten times or more. The specificity of this receptor is unknown. The record has no base qualities; no much larger clone is one base away. cDNA was synthesized by template-switch 5'RACE using a primer with a 10-nucleotide random unique molecular identifier that tagged each TCR transcript. Over 190 million TCR-beta sequences, covering 15-18 subjects, were produced in each sequencing run. The RNeasy kit was used for extraction of total RNA. Using the KAPA Real-time Library Amplification kit, TCR-beta VDJ regions were amplified with primers for the TCR constant region and the 5'RACE anchor. Sample indexes and Illumina adaptors were added in a first PCR, after which library yield was increased in a second PCR. After purification with Ampure beads, the TCR product of roughly 650 bp was size-selected on a 2% E-gel SizeSelection system. Library quality was checked on a Bioanalyzer, concentration was measured with Qubit, and libraries were quantified with the Kapa Library Quantification kit before pooling. An Illumina HiSeq 2500 sequenced the libraries paired-end 2 x 150 bp. To increase sequence diversity, about 25-31% phiX was spiked into each library pool. The original pipeline was this. Quality-filtered reads were processed with the UMI-based MiGEC pipeline, and over 90% of raw TCR sequences were removed by the MiGEC pipeline during error correction. IMGT germline references were used for alignment of VDJ genes, and clonotypes were defined by a unique CDR3 amino acid sequence together with V-J genes. Clonal expansion, Shannon diversity and CDR3 relatedness (CalcPairwiseDistances, ClusterSamples) were evaluated with VDJtools, and phylogenetic trees were built with CLCbio workbench. Clones with at least 8 unique UMIs were defined as expanded, with this threshold being based on coefficient-of-variation modelling across technical triplicates. TCRdb reworked the public reads: Q25 trimming with fastp, MiXCR clone assembly, productive beta chains retained. All rows with the same CDR3 protein become a single entry with the most common DNA and genes. The V and J calls here are based on TCRdb, not the publication. The sample table shows tens of thousands of distinct CDR3 sequences, and 2.5% are seen once. Together, the top ten hold less than 3% of the sample.

Unsorted PBMC libraries were generated from 2 million PBMCs stored in RNAlater at -80 °C until RNA extraction. Multiple sclerosis patients were enrolled in a US clinical protocol evaluating disease progression by magnetic resonance imaging. Peripheral blood underwent Ficoll-Hypaque density gradient centrifugation to isolate PBMCs, which were then cryopreserved in liquid nitrogen. The CDR3 contains 18 residues, cysteine and phenylalanine counted. This entry keeps only the CDR3 DNA: 54 bases, framed from base 1. Trimmed from V: 8 bases; trimmed from J: 0 bases; junction bases lacking a gene match: 14. The germline V gene specifies SGHRS as CDR1 and YFSETQ as CDR2.

The receptor's source is a man over 45 with multiple sclerosis. This chain joins TRBV5-1 to TRBJ2-4; TRBD1 aligns with 10 central bases. The sequenced sample consisted of PBMCs. The bases are TGCGCCAGTCATCCCGGGACAGGGGTGTCTACAGCCAAAAACATTCAGTACTTC. Its translation is CASHPGTGVSTAKNIQYF.